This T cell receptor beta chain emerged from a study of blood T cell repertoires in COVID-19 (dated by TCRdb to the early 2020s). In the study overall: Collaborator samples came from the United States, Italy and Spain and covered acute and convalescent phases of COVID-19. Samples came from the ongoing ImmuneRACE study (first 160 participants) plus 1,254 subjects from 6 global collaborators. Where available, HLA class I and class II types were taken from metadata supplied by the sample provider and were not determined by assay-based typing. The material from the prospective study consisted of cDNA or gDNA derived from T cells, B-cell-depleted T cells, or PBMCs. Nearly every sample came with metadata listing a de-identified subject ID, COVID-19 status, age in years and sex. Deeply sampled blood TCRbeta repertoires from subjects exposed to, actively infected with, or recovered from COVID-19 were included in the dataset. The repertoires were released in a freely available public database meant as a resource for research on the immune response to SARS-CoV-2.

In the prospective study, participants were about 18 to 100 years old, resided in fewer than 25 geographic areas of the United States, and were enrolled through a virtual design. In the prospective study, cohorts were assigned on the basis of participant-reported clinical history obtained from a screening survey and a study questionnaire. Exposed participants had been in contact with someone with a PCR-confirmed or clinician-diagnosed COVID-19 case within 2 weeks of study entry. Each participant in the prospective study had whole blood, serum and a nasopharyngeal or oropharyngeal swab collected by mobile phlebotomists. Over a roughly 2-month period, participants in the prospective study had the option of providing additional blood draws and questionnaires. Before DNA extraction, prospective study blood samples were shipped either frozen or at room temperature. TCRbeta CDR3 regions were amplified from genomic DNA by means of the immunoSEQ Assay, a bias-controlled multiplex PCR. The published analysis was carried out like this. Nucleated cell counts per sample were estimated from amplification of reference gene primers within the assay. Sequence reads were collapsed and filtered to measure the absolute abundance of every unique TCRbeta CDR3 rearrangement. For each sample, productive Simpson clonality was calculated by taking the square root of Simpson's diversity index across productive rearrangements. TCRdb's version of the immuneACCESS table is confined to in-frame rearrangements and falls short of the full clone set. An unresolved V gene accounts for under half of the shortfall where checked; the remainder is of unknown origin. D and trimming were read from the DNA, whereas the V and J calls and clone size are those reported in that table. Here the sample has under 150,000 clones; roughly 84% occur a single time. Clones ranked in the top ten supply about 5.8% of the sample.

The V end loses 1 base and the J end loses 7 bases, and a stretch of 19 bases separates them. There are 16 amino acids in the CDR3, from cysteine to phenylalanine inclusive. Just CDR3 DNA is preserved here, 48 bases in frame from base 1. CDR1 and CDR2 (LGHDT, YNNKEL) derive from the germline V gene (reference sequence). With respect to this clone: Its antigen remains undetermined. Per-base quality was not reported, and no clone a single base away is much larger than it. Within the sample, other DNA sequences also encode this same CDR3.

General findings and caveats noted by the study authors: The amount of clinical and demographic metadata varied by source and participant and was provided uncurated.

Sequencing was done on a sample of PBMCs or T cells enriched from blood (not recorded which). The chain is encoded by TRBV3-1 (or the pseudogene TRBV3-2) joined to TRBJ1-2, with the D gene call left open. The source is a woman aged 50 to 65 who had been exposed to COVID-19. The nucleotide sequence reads TGTGCCAGCAGCCAAGTTCCGGTAGGCCTAGTTAGTGGCTACACCTTC. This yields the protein CASSQVPVGLVSGYTF.